Each of the 30 T cell receptor beta chains below was sequenced from the same sample in a study of cytomegalovirus exposure and HLA in healthy donors. PCR employed 60 Vbeta and 13 Jbeta primers. Only in-frame clones appear in the TCRdb table, and some are missing; sequencing was by immunoSEQ multiplex PCR. The sample lists about 90,000 clones; 65% to 85% were seen once. Sample: PBMCs. These receptors were collected from a woman aged 60-75 years in good health and CMV-seropositive.

This clone came up once. CDR3 region: CASGSDRKAYEQYF. For the CDR3, the DNA is TGTGCCAGCGGCTCGGACAGGAAAGCCTACGAGCAGTACTTC. This chain joins TRBV7-9 and TRBJ2-7, with 7 bases matching TRBD1. The CDR3 runs to 14 residues. Trimming cost V 8 bases and J 2 bases; bases outside gene matches: 9. CDR1 SEHNR and CDR2 FQNEAQ come from the germline V gene (reference sequence).

The chain uses TRBV7-6 and TRBJ2-7; D might be TRBD2 (8 bases). The length of the CDR3 is 16 residues. The germline gives CDR1 SGHVS, CDR2 FNYEAQ. V gave up 4 bases and J gave up 6 bases, with 22 bases separating them. The DNA for the CDR3 is TGTGCCAGCAGCTCACCGGGGGGGACAGCGTCCCTCGAGCAGTACTTC. It is translated as CASSSPGGTASLEQYF.

V gene TRBV7-3 combines with J gene TRBJ1-2; 8 nucleotides line up with TRBD1. The length of the CDR3 is 17 residues. After removal of 2 bases from V and 3 bases from J, the junction contained 11 bases not matched to a gene. Per germline, CDR1 SGHTA and CDR2 FQGTGA. CDR3 loop: CASSLDPGTGKYYGYTF. The CDR3 nucleotides read TGTGCCAGCAGCTTAGATCCCGGGACAGGCAAATACTATGGCTACACCTTC.

The CDR3 DNA reads TGTGCCAGCAGCCCGAGGGCCTCAGGTCTCAACTATGGCTACACCTTC. Encoded protein: CASSPRASGLNYGYTF. This chain links TRBV5-4 with TRBJ1-2; D gene ambiguous. V dropped 4 bases and J dropped 2 bases, with 18 bases sitting between them. This CDR3 is 16 amino acids long. Germline values: CDR1 SGHNT, CDR2 YYREEE (reference sequence).

The chain has TRBV7-9 and TRBJ2-7, with D possibly TRBD2 on 6 matching bases. CDR3 length equals 14 residues. Germline CDR1 SEHNR, CDR2 FQNEAQ (reference sequence). The ends were cut back, 8 bases at V and 6 bases at J, with 20 bases in the middle. DNA of the CDR3: TGTGCCAGCCGCCCGGGCGGGGTGGTGGGCGAGCAGTACTTC. It is translated as CASRPGGVVGEQYF.

The chain links TRBV7-9 to TRBJ2-7; 8 bases map to TRBD1. Germline assignment: CDR1 SEHNR and CDR2 FQNEAQ (reference sequence). The V and J ends lost 6 bases and 4 bases, in that order; junction bases with no gene match: 8. The CDR3 consists of 14 residues. Written as DNA, the CDR3 is TGTGCCAGCAGGCCCCAGGGGGCGACGTACGAGCAGTACTTC. Translated, it gives CASRPQGATYEQYF.

The chain is built from TRBV9 and TRBJ2-2, with D perhaps matching TRBD1 (5 bases). This CDR3 is 13 amino acids long. V dropped 0 bases and J dropped 6 bases, with 6 bases sitting between them. Germline V gene sequence: CDR1 SGDLS, CDR2 YYNGEE. Here the CDR3 reads CASSVEGAGELFF. CDR3 bases: TGTGCCAGCAGCGTAGAAGGGGCCGGGGAGCTGTTTTTT.

The chain has TRBV6-4 and TRBJ2-1, with 9 positions matching TRBD1. V trimming: 4 bases; J trimming: 7 bases; junction bases outside the gene matches: 8. CDR1 MRHNA and CDR2 SNTAGT come from the germline V gene. The CDR3 totals 15 residues. CDR3 residues: CASSVEQGALNEQFF. CDR3 sequence (DNA): TGTGCCAGCAGTGTCGAACAGGGGGCTCTGAATGAGCAGTTCTTC.

This chain uses TRBV6-5 with TRBJ2-5, with 7 bases identical to TRBD1. CDR1 is MNHEY, CDR2 SVGAGI, per germline. J lost 5 bases, V lost 6 bases, and 6 bases had no gene match. The CDR3 has 13 amino acids. The CDR3 sequence: CASRRQGRETQYF. The CDR3 region has the DNA TGTGCCAGCAGGAGACAGGGTCGGGAGACCCAGTACTTC.

The V gene is TRBV27, the J gene TRBJ2-1; maybe TRBD1 (6 bases). V lost 3 bases, J lost 2 bases, and 11 bases lay in between. The length of the CDR3 is 15 residues. CDR1 and CDR2 from the germline V gene are MNHEY and SMNVEV (reference sequence). The CDR3 bases are TGTGCCAGCAGTTTCAGGGGACCTCCCTACAATGAGCAGTTCTTC. Translation: CASSFRGPPYNEQFF.

This chain uses TRBV2 with TRBJ2-6, with D possibly being TRBD1 (5 bases). V shed 6 bases and J shed 1 base, with 7 bases lying between them. Germline lookup yields CDR1 SNHLY and CDR2 FYNNEI. The length of the CDR3 is 14 residues. This CDR3 reads CASRKGSGANVLTF. The CDR3 nucleotides read TGTGCCAGCAGGAAGGGGTCTGGGGCCAACGTCCTGACTTTC.

This sequence joins TRBV6-5 and TRBJ2-5; 9 bases line up with TRBD1. The V gene's germline CDR1 is MNHEY and CDR2 SVGAGI. V was clipped by 5 bases and J by 11 bases; unmatched bases: 12. This CDR3 comprises 14 residues. The CDR3 here is CASSAPGQGYEQYF. The CDR3 coding sequence is TGTGCCAGCAGTGCTCCGGGACAGGGTTATGAGCAGTACTTC.

A few counts support this clone. This sequence joins TRBV2 and TRBJ2-7; no firm D call. This CDR3 contains 12 residues. CDR1 SNHLY and CDR2 FYNNEI come from the germline V gene. The V gene lost 6 bases and the J gene lost 4 bases, with 10 bases spanning the gap. CDR3 residues: CASSLYLYEQYF. The CDR3 DNA reads as TGTGCCAGCAGCCTCTACCTTTACGAGCAGTACTTC. Full variable domain (missing parts from reference TRBV2 and TRBJ2-7): EPEVTQTPSHQVTQMGQEVILRCVPISNHLYFYWYRQILGQKVEFLVSFYNNEISEKSEIFDDQFSVERPDGSNFTLKIRSTKLEDSAMYFCASSLYLYEQYFGPGTRLTVT.

This CDR3 reads CASSPTGGTNEQYF. In nucleotides, the CDR3 is TGTGCCAGCAGTCCTACCGGGGGTACTAACGAGCAGTACTTC. The chain carries TRBV6-5 and TRBJ2-7, with D possibly being TRBD2 (6 bases). V was trimmed by 5 bases and J by 5 bases, leaving 16 bases between them. Per the germline V gene, CDR1 is MNHEY and CDR2 is SVGAGI. The CDR3 has 14 residues.

This chain's CDR3 is CASSGGRVATNEKLFF. The CDR3 nucleotides are TGTGCCAGCTCCGGAGGGAGAGTTGCAACTAATGAAAAACTGTTTTTT. The rearrangement links TRBV18 to TRBJ1-4; D is undetermined. The CDR3 is 16 amino acids. Trimming stripped 6 bases from V and 0 bases from J, with 14 bases between. Germline V gene lookup returns CDR1 KGHSH and CDR2 LQKENI.

This clone showed up just once. Here the CDR3 reads CAFWTGNYGYTF. CDR3 bases: TGTGCCTTTTGGACAGGGAACTATGGCTACACCTTC. V gene TRBV30 combines with J gene TRBJ1-2, with 8 bases fitting TRBD1. In germline, CDR1 is GTSNPN, CDR2 SVGIG (reference sequence). Trimming cost V 7 bases and J 2 bases; bases outside gene matches: 3. The CDR3 loop spans 12 amino acids.

The V gene is TRBV5-1, the J gene TRBJ2-1; 11 bases agree with TRBD2. Germline V gene lookup returns CDR1 SGHRS and CDR2 YFSETQ. The CDR3 loop spans 14 amino acids. V shed 4 bases, J shed 7 bases, and the junction held 4 bases outside the gene matches. This CDR3 reads CASSAGLAENEQFF. The CDR3 DNA reads as TGCGCCAGCAGCGCGGGACTAGCGGAAAATGAGCAGTTCTTC.

The gene calls are TRBV29-1 and TRBJ1-2; 8 bases are shared with TRBD1. The CDR3 runs 14 residues. Germline V gene data show CDR1 as SQVTM and CDR2 as ANQGSEA. The trim removed 5 bases at V and 5 bases at J, leaving 10 bases unmatched. In nucleotides, the CDR3 is TGCAGCGTTTCCGGGACAGGTTCTTCGTATGGCTACACCTTC. Translating it yields CSVSGTGSSYGYTF.

The chain carries TRBV19 and TRBJ1-2, with unresolved D. The CDR3 runs to 15 residues. Germline V lookup: CDR1 LNHDA, CDR2 SQIVND (reference sequence). V gave up 3 bases and J gave up 4 bases, with 15 bases separating them. CDR3 loop: CASSIVGVVGYGYTF. The DNA of the CDR3 is TGTGCCAGTAGTATCGTCGGGGTTGTAGGCTATGGCTACACCTTC.

This clone was recorded a few times. The CDR3, as DNA: TGTGCCAGCAGCGGCCGCGGGGGAAACACTGAAGCTTTCTTT. It yields the protein CASSGRGGNTEAFF. V gene TRBV5-4 combines with J gene TRBJ1-1, with a tentative D call TRBD1 (5 bases). Germline-derived CDR1 and CDR2 are SGHNT and YYREEE (reference sequence). V was trimmed by 4 bases and J by 2 bases, leaving 12 bases between them. The CDR3 loop spans 14 amino acids.

The gene calls are TRBV27 and TRBJ2-7; 9 bases are a match to TRBD1. The CDR3 totals 14 residues. Trimming took 3 bases from V and 6 from J; bases not matched to a gene: 6. Per germline, CDR1 MNHEY and CDR2 SMNVEV (reference sequence). Here the CDR3 reads CASSLGTGMGEQYF. CDR3 sequence (DNA): TGTGCCAGCAGTTTGGGGACAGGGATGGGCGAGCAGTACTTC.

The chain recombines TRBV6-6 with TRBJ1-1; 9 positions match TRBD1. The V segment lost 6 bases and the J segment 3 bases; nucleotides outside the gene matches: 5. CDR3 length equals 14 residues. Per germline, CDR1 MNHNY and CDR2 SVGAGI (reference sequence). The CDR3 DNA reads as TGTGCCAGCAGGCCCACAGGGGGCCACACTGAAGCTTTCTTT. Translated: CASRPTGGHTEAFF.

The chain has TRBV11-2 and TRBJ1-1, with D possibly being TRBD1 (5 bases). This CDR3 region has 14 residues. Looked up from germline, CDR1 is SGHAT and CDR2 is FQNNGV. V lost 1 base and J 11 bases, leaving 17 bases between the germline ends. CDR3: CASSLGRGSSIAFF. CDR3 sequence (DNA): TGTGCCAGCAGCTTAGGAAGGGGCTCATCGATCGCTTTCTTT.

The chain recombines TRBV7-2 with TRBJ1-1, with D possibly matching TRBD1 (5 bases). Germline CDR1 reads SGHTA; CDR2 reads FQGNSA. This CDR3 comprises 14 residues. Trimming stripped 5 bases from V and 1 base from J, with 11 bases between. The CDR3 here is CASSVYQGNTEAFF. The CDR3 DNA is TGTGCCAGCAGCGTATACCAGGGGAACACTGAAGCTTTCTTT.

There are a few counts of this clone. CDR3 residues: CATRTGGNQPQHF. As DNA, the CDR3 is TGTGCCACTCGGACAGGGGGCAATCAGCCCCAGCATTTT. The V call is TRBV10-3, the J call TRBJ1-5, with 9 bases identical to TRBD1. Germline loops: CDR1 ENHRY, CDR2 SYGVKD. Trimming removed 10 bases from V and 2 bases from J; junction bases left unmatched: 3. The CDR3 runs 13 residues.

The chain is built from TRBV7-6 and TRBJ2-3; 7 bases agree with TRBD2. Germline CDR1 is SGHVS and CDR2 is FNYEAQ. V shed 1 base, J shed 7 bases, and the junction held 11 bases outside the gene matches. CDR3 length: 16 amino acids. Written as DNA, the CDR3 is TGTGCCAGCAGCTTAGAGGGAGGGCCGGGGTGGAATACGCAGTATTTT. Residues: CASSLEGGPGWNTQYF.

Concerning this clone itself: Other DNA sequences from this sample encode an identical CDR3 as well. The chain carries TRBV11-2 and TRBJ2-5; a weak D match, TRBD1 (5 bases). Germline CDR1 SGHAT, CDR2 FQNNGV. V was trimmed by 1 base and J by 2 bases, leaving 5 bases between them. This CDR3 is 13 amino acids long. The CDR3 is CASSLGQQETQYF. The CDR3 DNA sequence: TGTGCCAGCAGCTTAGGACAGCAAGAGACCCAGTACTTC.

This clone was seen a handful of times. CDR3 loop: CASLPTGKETQYF. CDR3 nucleotides: TGTGCCAGCCTCCCGACAGGGAAAGAGACCCAGTACTTC. This chain connects TRBV7-9 to TRBJ2-5, with 7 nucleotides matching TRBD1. J was trimmed by 3 bases and V by 8 bases; bases with no gene match: 6. The CDR3 totals 13 residues. Germline CDR1 is SEHNR and CDR2 is FQNEAQ (reference sequence).

The V gene is TRBV7-9, the J gene TRBJ2-1; D uncertain. Trimming took off 1 base at V and 0 bases at J, with 7 bases between the two ends. In germline, CDR1 is SEHNR, CDR2 FQNEAQ (reference sequence). The CDR3 has 15 amino acids. The CDR3 reads CASSLGLSSYNEQFF. The DNA of the CDR3 is TGTGCCAGCAGCTTAGGCTTGAGCTCCTACAATGAGCAGTTCTTC.

The rearrangement links TRBV6-1 to TRBJ1-2; a weak D match, TRBD1 (6 bases). Germline V gives CDR1 MNHNS, CDR2 SASEGT. The CDR3 runs to 16 residues. Trimming shortened V by 2 bases and J by 4 bases, and 17 bases separated the two germline ends. CDR3 coding DNA: TGTGCCAGCAGTGAATCTCGGTCAAGGGGGATCTATGGCTACACCTTC. It specifies CASSESRSRGIYGYTF.